This T cell receptor beta chain was identified in a study of blood T cells in healthy people across ages. Study results and limitations: Older individuals had lower TCR beta diversity per million T cells (the decline was roughly linear).

Trimming removed 5 bases at V and 1 base at J, with 23 bases between. Looked up from germline, CDR1 is MNHEY and CDR2 is SVGEGT. This CDR3 has 18 residues. Then a second PCR, running about 6 to 12 cycles, was carried out with a sample-barcoded 5' primer and a J-beta primer mix. TCRdb analysed the 5' RACE reads with MiXCR anew, one entry per CDR3 protein. The repertoire includes about 1.8 million distinct CDR3 sequences, around 48% of them detected once, and roughly 2.1% sits in the top ten. Comments on this clonotype: Its specificity is unknown.

The J gene is TRBJ2-5, the V gene TRBV6-2 or TRBV6-3; perhaps TRBD1 as D (7 bases). This TCR was sampled from a woman in her forties in good health. The sample comprised blood. CDR3 region: CASSAQFPGDSFQETQYF. The CDR3 bases are TGTGCCAGCAGTGCCCAGTTCCCGGGGGACAGCTTCCAAGAGACCCAGTACTTC.